What follows are 28 T cell receptor beta chains derived from one specimen sequenced in a study of regulatory and conventional T cells in RAG deficiency. TCRdb's table, derived via immunoSEQ multiplex PCR, lists solely in-frame clones and lacks some. The sample lists about 8,500 clones, more than 70% seen once, with 34% in the top ten. A further study also used this sample, focusing on regulatory T cells. This second study notes: Primers: 52 TRBV forward and 13 TRBJ reverse.

Source material: CD8+ T cells sorted from blood. These TCRs come from a human donor in good health.

Note on this clone: Other DNA variants within this sample encode the same CDR3. This sequence joins TRBV11-2 and TRBJ2-7, with D perhaps matching TRBD1 or TRBD2 (5 bases each). Germline V gene data show CDR1 as SGHAT and CDR2 as FQNNGV. Trimming pared 4 bases from V and 0 bases from J, leaving 7 bases between. The CDR3 length is 13 residues. Here the CDR3 reads CASSWGSSYEQYF. CDR3 nucleotide sequence: TGTGCCAGCAGCTGGGGGAGCTCCTACGAGCAGTACTTC.

V usage is TRBV27 and J usage is TRBJ2-7; TRBD2 agrees at 7 bases. Germline V gene lookup returns CDR1 MNHEY and CDR2 SMNVEV (reference sequence). The V gene end was trimmed by 2 bases and the J gene end by 6 bases; junction bases not matched to a gene: 4. The CDR3 sequence is 13 residues long. The CDR3 region has the DNA TGTGCCAGCAGTTTAGGTGGGGGGGGCGAGCAGTACTTC. Translation gives CASSLGGGGEQYF.

This clone was seen a few times. The gene calls are TRBV5-6 and TRBJ1-1; maybe TRBD1 (5 bases). The germline V gene has CDR1 SGHDT and CDR2 YYEEEE. V shed 3 bases and J shed 8 bases, with 14 bases lying between them. The CDR3 totals 13 residues. In DNA form, the CDR3 reads TGTGCCAGCAGCTGGGGGACCGACCGAGAAGCTTTCTTT. Residues: CASSWGTDREAFF.

J is TRBJ2-1 and V is TRBV7-9; TRBD1 aligns across 8 bases. CDR3 length: 12 residues. V gave up 5 bases and J gave up 8 bases; unmatched junction bases: 2. Per germline, CDR1 SEHNR and CDR2 FQNEAQ (reference sequence). CDR3 DNA: TGTGCCAGCAGCCCGACAGGGGATGAGCAGTTCTTC. Amino acid sequence: CASSPTGDEQFF.

This chain joins TRBV16 and TRBJ1-1, with a weak D call TRBD1 (6 bases). Trimming stripped 5 bases from V and 4 bases from J, with 11 bases between. Germline lookup yields CDR1 KGHSY and CDR2 FQNENV. The CDR3 spans 13 residues. The CDR3 is CASSVGGSTEAFF. The CDR3 region has the DNA TGTGCCAGCAGCGTAGGGGGTAGCACTGAAGCTTTCTTT.

The genes are TRBV11-3 and TRBJ1-5; D is unresolved. The germline CDR1 and CDR2 sequences are SGHNT and YENEEA. This CDR3 region has 16 residues. Trimming cost V 0 bases and J 5 bases, with 14 bases left between them. CDR3 coding DNA: TGTGCCAGCAGCTTAGAGGGCACCTCAGGAGATCAGCCCCAGCATTTT. Translation gives CASSLEGTSGDQPQHF.

This chain links TRBV6-5 with TRBJ2-7; D may match TRBD1 or TRBD2 (6 bases each). This CDR3 is 13 amino acids long. Trimming stripped 0 bases from V and 9 bases from J, with 12 bases between. In germline, CDR1 is MNHEY, CDR2 SVGAGI. The DNA for the CDR3 is TGTGCCAGCAGTTACTCGTCGGGGGCTGTGCAGTACTTC. Amino acid sequence: CASSYSSGAVQYF.

This clone was counted a single time. The chain has TRBV7-9 and TRBJ2-1; TRBD1 matches 9 bases. CDR3 length: 18 amino acids. Germline V CDR1 and CDR2: SEHNR, FQNEAQ (reference sequence). Trimming removed 3 bases from V and 4 bases from J; junction bases left unmatched: 13. This CDR3 reads CASSFTRTGTGQYNEQFF. In DNA, the CDR3 is TGTGCCAGCAGCTTCACCCGGACCGGGACAGGGCAATACAATGAGCAGTTCTTC.

V gene TRBV9 combines with J gene TRBJ2-1; D is unclear. This CDR3 region has 15 residues. CDR1 and CDR2 from the germline V gene are SGDLS and YYNGEE. V was clipped by 4 bases and J by 5 bases, with 16 bases between them. Here the CDR3 reads CASSPRWALNNEQFF. For the CDR3, the DNA is TGTGCCAGCAGCCCCCGTTGGGCCCTCAACAATGAGCAGTTCTTC. Full variable domain (missing parts from reference TRBV9 and TRBJ2-1): DSGVTQTPKHLITATGQRVTLRCSPRSGDLSVYWYQQSLDQGLQFLIQYYNGEERAKGNILERFSAQQFPDLHSELNLSSLELGDSALYFCASSPRWALNNEQFFGPGTRLTVL.

The chain has TRBV4-1 and TRBJ2-3; unclear D gene. There are 15 residues in the CDR3. V was clipped by 1 base and J by 2 bases, with 10 bases between them. Germline assignment: CDR1 MGHRA and CDR2 YSYEKL. CDR3: CASSQVWTDTDTQYF. CDR3 in DNA: TGCGCCAGCAGCCAAGTGTGGACGGACACAGATACGCAGTATTTT.

V and J are TRBV6-5 and TRBJ1-2; D gene ambiguous. Germline V CDR1 and CDR2: MNHEY, SVGAGI. The CDR3 has 12 residues. Trimming removed 2 bases from V and 5 bases from J, with 6 bases in between. The CDR3 DNA follows: TGTGCCAGCAGTTACGTAGGGTATGGCTACACCTTC. This gives the protein CASSYVGYGYTF.

The chain carries TRBV9 and TRBJ1-3; D is perhaps TRBD1 (6 bases). CDR3 length equals 18 residues. Per the germline V gene, CDR1 is SGDLS and CDR2 is YYNGEE. V lost 2 bases, J lost 0 bases, and 18 bases lay in between. The DNA for the CDR3 is TGTGCCAGCAGCGTCTCCGGAGAGACAGGTGACTCTGGAAACACCATATATTTT. It yields the protein CASSVSGETGDSGNTIYF.

This clone showed up just a few times. The chain recombines TRBV27 with TRBJ2-3, with D perhaps given as TRBD1 or TRBD2 (6 bases each). V lost 1 base and J 2 bases, leaving 13 bases between the germline ends. This CDR3 region has 16 residues. Per the germline V gene, CDR1 is MNHEY and CDR2 is SMNVEV (reference sequence). The CDR3 is CASSLFWGAHTDTQYF. CDR3 DNA: TGTGCCAGCAGTTTATTTTGGGGGGCCCACACAGATACGCAGTATTTT.

The chain recombines TRBV19 with TRBJ1-1; TRBD1 might be the D (6 bases). The CDR3 loop spans 13 amino acids. CDR1 is LNHDA, CDR2 SQIVND, per germline (reference sequence). V lost 8 bases to trimming and J lost 3 bases, with 13 bases between them. CDR3 sequence: CASSETGYTEAFF. The CDR3 DNA reads TGTGCCAGTTCGGAGACAGGTTACACTGAAGCTTTCTTT. Using reference TRBV19 and TRBJ1-1 for the parts outside the CDR3, the full variable domain is DGGITQSPKYLFRKEGQNVTLSCEQNLNHDAMYWYRQDPGQGLRLIYYSQIVNDFQKGDIAEGYSVSREKKESFPLTVTSAQKNPTAFYLCASSETGYTEAFFGQGTRLTVV.

By share, this clone ranks as medium-sized. V gene TRBV5-1 combines with J gene TRBJ2-7, with D possibly being TRBD2 (6 bases). Germline loops: CDR1 SGHRS, CDR2 YFSETQ. This CDR3 contains 17 residues. V lost 4 bases, J lost 4 bases, and 24 bases lay in between. The CDR3 reads CASSPGASRGSYYEQYF. The CDR3 DNA sequence: TGCGCCAGCAGCCCGGGTGCAAGCCGGGGGTCGTATTACGAGCAGTACTTC.

The DNA for the CDR3 is TGTGCCACCCAGGGCCACACAGGGGACAACACCTACGAGCAGTACTTC. Translation gives CATQGHTGDNTYEQYF. The chain combines TRBV7-9 with TRBJ2-7, with 7 bases aligning to TRBD1. The germline V gene encodes CDR1 SEHNR and CDR2 FQNEAQ (reference sequence). Germline trimming cut 10 bases from V and 2 bases from J; bases unmatched to any gene: 17. The CDR3 length is 16 residues.

The chain recombines TRBV6-1 with TRBJ1-2; D is perhaps TRBD1 (6 bases). This CDR3 contains 12 residues. Germline CDR1 is MNHNS and CDR2 is SASEGT. The V gene lost 8 bases and the J gene lost 10 bases, with 17 bases spanning the gap. The CDR3 loop is CASGAGASNYTF. The DNA of the CDR3 is TGTGCCAGCGGGGCAGGGGCGTCGAACTACACCTTC.

The rearrangement joins TRBV21-1 to TRBJ1-5. TRBV21-1 is deemed a pseudogene. The CDR3 runs to 20 residues. The CDR3 DNA reads TGTGCCAGCAGCAAGACCAGTGTCGACGCCCTTAAATATAGCAATCAGCCCCAGCATTTT. This codes for CASSKTSVDALKYSNQPQHF.

The chain recombines TRBV25-1 with TRBJ1-2; no definite D call. This CDR3 has 16 residues. CDR1 is MGHDK, CDR2 SYGVNS, per germline. The germline V and J ends were trimmed by 1 base and 5 bases, with 17 bases remaining between them. The CDR3 DNA is TGTGCCAGCAGTGAATGGAACAGCCTCACCCCGTATGGCTACACCTTC. Its translation: CASSEWNSLTPYGYTF.

This chain joins TRBV7-9 and TRBJ2-1; 7 positions match TRBD2. V shed 5 bases, J shed 3 bases, and the junction held 10 bases outside the gene matches. Germline V gives CDR1 SEHNR, CDR2 FQNEAQ (reference sequence). This CDR3 spans 16 amino acids. The CDR3 DNA is TGTGCCAGCAGCAATACTTCTAGCGGAGACTACAATGAGCAGTTCTTC. This codes for CASSNTSSGDYNEQFF.

V and J are TRBV18 and TRBJ2-1; TRBD1 matches at 9 bases. The V gene's germline CDR1 is KGHSH and CDR2 LQKENI. V dropped 0 bases and J dropped 9; count of bases not matched to a gene: 6. There are 15 residues in the CDR3. The CDR3 spells CASSPPGQGFSEQFF. The CDR3 nucleotides are TGTGCCAGCTCACCACCGGGACAGGGATTTTCTGAGCAGTTCTTC.

The chain is built from TRBV7-9 and TRBJ2-7, with 10 positions matching TRBD2. Trimming removed 5 bases from V and 2 bases from J; junction bases left unmatched: 18. Germline loops: CDR1 SEHNR, CDR2 FQNEAQ (reference sequence). The CDR3 sequence is 19 residues long. The CDR3 spells CASSPPGRKSGRAPYEQYF. The CDR3 nucleotides are TGTGCCAGCAGCCCTCCGGGACGGAAGAGCGGGAGGGCCCCCTACGAGCAGTACTTC.

This chain links TRBV15 with TRBJ2-6, with D tentatively TRBD1 (5 bases). The V end was cut by 3 bases, the J end by 0 bases, with 18 bases between. The V gene's germline CDR1 is LNHNV and CDR2 YYDKDF (reference sequence). This CDR3 is built from 19 residues. CDR3 sequence reads: CATSSPTVGRGSGANVLTF. CDR3 sequence (DNA): TGTGCCACCAGCAGCCCTACGGTAGGTAGGGGCTCTGGGGCCAACGTCCTGACTTTC.

This chain links TRBV2 with TRBJ2-7, with 8 bases lining up with TRBD1. The CDR3 runs to 18 residues. CDR1 SNHLY and CDR2 FYNNEI come from the germline V gene. V shed 0 bases and J 5 bases; nucleotides not matched to a gene: 15. DNA for the CDR3: TGTGCCAGCAGTGAAGCGCTTGGTTTTGGCAGGGGGCGCGACGAGCAGTACTTC. Its translation is CASSEALGFGRGRDEQYF.

The count of this clone is one. The V gene is TRBV11-3, the J gene TRBJ2-3, with D tentatively TRBD1 (7 bases). The CDR3 extends over 17 amino acids. From germline, CDR1 is SGHNT and CDR2 YENEEA. Trimming pared 1 base from V and 3 bases from J, leaving 17 bases between. The CDR3 coding sequence is TGTGCCAGCAGCTTAGCTTTCGAGACAGGGAGGACAGATACGCAGTATTTT. This gives the protein CASSLAFETGRTDTQYF.

The genes are TRBV27 and TRBJ1-5; no clear D gene. Between the trimmed V and J ends, which lost 8 bases and 1 base, there was a span of 9 bases. This CDR3 has 13 residues. Germline CDR1 MNHEY, CDR2 SMNVEV (reference sequence). Here the CDR3 reads CASGKRSNQPQHF. CDR3 in DNA: TGTGCCAGCGGAAAGCGAAGCAATCAGCCCCAGCATTTT.

The rearrangement uses TRBV18 and TRBJ1-4, with unresolved D. The germline V and J ends were trimmed by 5 bases and 7 bases, with 14 bases remaining between them. The CDR3 has 14 residues. CDR1 and CDR2 from the germline V gene are KGHSH and LQKENI. The CDR3: CASSNDFEGEKLFF. In DNA, the CDR3 is TGTGCCAGCTCAAACGACTTTGAGGGTGAAAAACTGTTTTTT.

A few counts support this clone. The rearrangement uses TRBV7-9 and TRBJ2-7; D is unresolved. Germline V lookup: CDR1 SEHNR, CDR2 FQNEAQ (reference sequence). This CDR3 contains 12 residues. V lost 4 bases and J 9 bases, leaving 13 bases between the germline ends. CDR3 sequence: CASSSRTAGQYF. As DNA, the CDR3 is TGTGCCAGCAGCTCCAGGACGGCCGGGCAGTACTTC.